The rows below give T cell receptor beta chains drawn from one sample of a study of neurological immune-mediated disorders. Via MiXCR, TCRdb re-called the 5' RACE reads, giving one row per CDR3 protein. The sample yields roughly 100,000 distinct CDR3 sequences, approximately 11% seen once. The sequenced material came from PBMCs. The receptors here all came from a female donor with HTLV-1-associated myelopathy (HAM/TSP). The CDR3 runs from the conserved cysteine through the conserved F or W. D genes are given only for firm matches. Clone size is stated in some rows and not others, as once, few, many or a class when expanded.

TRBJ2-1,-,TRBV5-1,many,TGCGCCAGCAGCGCCCAGGGATCTGAGCAGTTCTTC,CASSAQGSEQFF
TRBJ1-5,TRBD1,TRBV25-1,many,TGTGCCAGCAGTGGTCCCCAGGGGGGTCAGCCCCAGCATTTT,CASSGPQGGQPQHF
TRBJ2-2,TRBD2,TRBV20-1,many,TGCAGTGCCAACCTAGCGGGGGGAACCGGGGAGCTGTTTTTT,CSANLAGGTGELFF
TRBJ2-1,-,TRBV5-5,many,TGTGCCAGCAGCTTGGCCGCAGGGTCCTACAATGAGCAGTTCTTC,CASSLAAGSYNEQFF
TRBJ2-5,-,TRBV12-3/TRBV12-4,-,TGTGCCAGCAGTCAGAGGGGGGGCCAAGAGACCCAGTACTTC,CASSQRGGQETQYF
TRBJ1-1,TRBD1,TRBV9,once,TGTGCCAGCAGCGCTACCGGGACAGTGAACACTGAAGCTTTCTTT,CASSATGTVNTEAFF
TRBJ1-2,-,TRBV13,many,TGTGCCAGCAGCTTAGTTGGGGGAACTCAGGGCTACACCTTC,CASSLVGGTQGYTF
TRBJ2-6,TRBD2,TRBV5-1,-,TGCGCAAGCAGCAAGACTAGCGGGGGTGTTGGGGCCAAGGTCCTGACTTTC,CASSKTSGGVGAKVLTF
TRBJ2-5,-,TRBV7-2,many,TGTGCCAGCAGCTATAGCGGTGTACAAGAGACCCAGTACTTC,CASSYSGVQETQYF
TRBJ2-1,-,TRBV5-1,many,TGCGCCAGCAGCTTGTTGTCCATTTCCTACAATGAGCAGTTCTTC,CASSLLSISYNEQFF
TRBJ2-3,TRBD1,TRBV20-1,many,TGCAGTGCTCTGACCGACAGGGGCCTGAGCACAGATACGCAGTATTTT,CSALTDRGLSTDTQYF
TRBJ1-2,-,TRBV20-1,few,TGCAGTGCTAGAGATAGTACGGGACATGGCTACACCTTC,CSARDSTGHGYTF
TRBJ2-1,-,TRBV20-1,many,TGCAGTGCTAGAGATAAATACCGTTTGTCCTACAATGAGCAGTTCTTC,CSARDKYRLSYNEQFF
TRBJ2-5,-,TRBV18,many,TGTGCCAGCTCACCCACTGGAGGGGAGACCCAGTACTTC,CASSPTGGETQYF
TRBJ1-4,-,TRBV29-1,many,TGCAGCGCCGCAGCCGCCGAGGAAAAACTGTTTTTT,CSAAAAEEKLFF
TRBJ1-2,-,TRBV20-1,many,TGCAGTGCTAGTTCCCGCATCGGATCCGCTAACTATGGCTACACCTTC,CSASSRIGSANYGYTF
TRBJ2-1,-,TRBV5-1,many,TGCGCCAGCAGCCGTACTTACAATGAGCAGTTCTTC,CASSRTYNEQFF
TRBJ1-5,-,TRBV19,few,TGTGCCAGTAGTATAGATGGCGGAGGGGATCAGCCCCAGCATTTT,CASSIDGGGDQPQHF
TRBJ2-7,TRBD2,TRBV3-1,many,TGTGCCAGCAGCCAACAAGCGGGGACCTCCTACGAGCAGTACTTC,CASSQQAGTSYEQYF
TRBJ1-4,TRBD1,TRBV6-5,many,TGTGCCAGCAGTACCGCGGACAGGGCCAAACTGTTTTTT,CASSTADRAKLFF
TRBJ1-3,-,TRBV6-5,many,TGTGCCAGCAGTTACTCAGGACAGTCTGGAAACACCATATATTTT,CASSYSGQSGNTIYF
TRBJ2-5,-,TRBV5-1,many,TGCGCCAGCAGCTTGAGCACGACTGCCCCCGATGGGACCCAGTACTTC,CASSLSTTAPDGTQYF
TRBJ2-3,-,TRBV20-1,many,TGCAGTGCTCCGGGGGCCGCTAGCACAGATACGCAGTATTTT,CSAPGAASTDTQYF
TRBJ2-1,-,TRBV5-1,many,TGCGCCAGCAGAGGGGGGGGGGCAACCTACAATGAGCAGTTCTTC,CASRGGGATYNEQFF
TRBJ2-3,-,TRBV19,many,TGTGCCAGCAGGTTCACAGATACGCAGTATTTT,CASRFTDTQYF
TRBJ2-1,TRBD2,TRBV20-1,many,TGCAGTGCGAGGACCGCTCGGGGGGTTTACAATGAGCAGTTCTTC,CSARTARGVYNEQFF
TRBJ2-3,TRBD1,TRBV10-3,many,TGTGCCATCAGTGGCCCGGGACAGCCTTCATACGATACGCAGTATTTT,CAISGPGQPSYDTQYF